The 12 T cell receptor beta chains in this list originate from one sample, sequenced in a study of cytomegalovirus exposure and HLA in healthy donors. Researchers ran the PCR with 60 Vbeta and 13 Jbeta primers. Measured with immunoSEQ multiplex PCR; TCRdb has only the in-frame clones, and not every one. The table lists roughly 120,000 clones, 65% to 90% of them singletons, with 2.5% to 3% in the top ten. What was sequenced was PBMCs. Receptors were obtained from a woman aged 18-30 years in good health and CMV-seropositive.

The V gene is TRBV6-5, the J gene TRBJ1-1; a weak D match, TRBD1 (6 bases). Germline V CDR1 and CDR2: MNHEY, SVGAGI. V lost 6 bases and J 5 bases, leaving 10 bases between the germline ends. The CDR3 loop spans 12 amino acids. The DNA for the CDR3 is TGTGCCAGCAGGGCACAGGGAACTGAAGCTTTCTTT. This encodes CASRAQGTEAFF.

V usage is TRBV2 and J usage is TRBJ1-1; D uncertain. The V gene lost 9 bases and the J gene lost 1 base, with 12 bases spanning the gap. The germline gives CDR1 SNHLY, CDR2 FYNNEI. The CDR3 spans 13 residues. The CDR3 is CARKSEGNTEAFF. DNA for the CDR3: TGTGCCAGAAAGAGCGAGGGGAACACTGAAGCTTTCTTT.

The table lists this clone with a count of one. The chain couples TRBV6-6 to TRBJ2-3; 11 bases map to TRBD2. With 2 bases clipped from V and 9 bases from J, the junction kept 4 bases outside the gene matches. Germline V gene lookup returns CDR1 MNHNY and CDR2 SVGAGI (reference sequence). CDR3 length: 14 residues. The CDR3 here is CASSYEVAGGTQYF. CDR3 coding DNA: TGTGCCAGCAGTTACGAGGTAGCGGGGGGGACGCAGTATTTT.

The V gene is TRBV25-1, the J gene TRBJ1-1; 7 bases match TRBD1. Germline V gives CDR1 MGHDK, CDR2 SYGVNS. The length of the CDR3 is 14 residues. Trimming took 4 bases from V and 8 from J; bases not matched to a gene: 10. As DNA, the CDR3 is TGTGCCAGCAGTGCTCGGGACAGTCGAGGCGAAGCTTTCTTT. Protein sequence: CASSARDSRGEAFF.

This CDR3 is CASSSGQGLQETQYF. CDR3 sequence (DNA): TGTGCCAGCAGCTCAGGACAGGGGCTCCAAGAGACCCAGTACTTC. V gene TRBV5-4 combines with J gene TRBJ2-5; 9 bases line up with TRBD1. The trim removed 3 bases at V and 1 base at J, leaving 4 bases unmatched. The CDR3 is 15 amino acids. Germline V gene data show CDR1 as SGHNT and CDR2 as YYREEE (reference sequence).

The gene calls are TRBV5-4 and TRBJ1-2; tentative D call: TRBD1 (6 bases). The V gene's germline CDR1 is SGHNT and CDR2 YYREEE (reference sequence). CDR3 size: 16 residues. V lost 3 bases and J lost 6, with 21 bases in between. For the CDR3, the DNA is TGTGCCAGCAGCTCGAGACAGGTTTTGTCCGGTAATGGCTACACCTTC. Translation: CASSSRQVLSGNGYTF.

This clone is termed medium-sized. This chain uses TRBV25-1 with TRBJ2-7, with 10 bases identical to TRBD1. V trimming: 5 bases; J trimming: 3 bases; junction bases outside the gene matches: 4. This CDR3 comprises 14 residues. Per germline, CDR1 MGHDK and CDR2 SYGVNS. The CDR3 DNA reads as TGTGCCAGCAGTCCCGGGACAGGGGACTACGAGCAGTACTTC. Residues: CASSPGTGDYEQYF.

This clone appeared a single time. This CDR3 reads CASSEAKYSTDTQYF. DNA for the CDR3: TGTGCCAGCAGCGAAGCTAAGTACAGCACAGATACGCAGTATTTT. The rearrangement links TRBV11-1 to TRBJ2-3; D is undetermined. CDR3 size: 15 residues. CDR1 SGHAT and CDR2 FQDESV come from the germline V gene (reference sequence). The germline V and J ends were trimmed by 5 bases and 0 bases, with 12 bases remaining between them.

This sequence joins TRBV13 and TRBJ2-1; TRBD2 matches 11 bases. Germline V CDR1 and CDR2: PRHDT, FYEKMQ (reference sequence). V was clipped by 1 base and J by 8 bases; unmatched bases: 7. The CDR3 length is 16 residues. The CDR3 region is CASSLALAGGWDEQFF. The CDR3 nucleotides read TGTGCCAGCAGCTTAGCCCTAGCGGGGGGATGGGATGAGCAGTTCTTC.

CDR3 in amino acids: CAYRGTGGYEQYF. The CDR3 DNA sequence: TGTGCTTACAGGGGGACAGGGGGCTACGAGCAGTACTTC. V usage is TRBV7-3 and J usage is TRBJ2-7, with 11 bases matching TRBD1. Germline CDR1 reads SGHTA; CDR2 reads FQGTGA. This CDR3 is 13 amino acids long.

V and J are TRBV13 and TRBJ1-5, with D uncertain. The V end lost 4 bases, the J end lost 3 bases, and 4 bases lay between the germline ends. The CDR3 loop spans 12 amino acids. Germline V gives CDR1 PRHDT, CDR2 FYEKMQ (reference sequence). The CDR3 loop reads CASSSNNQPQHF. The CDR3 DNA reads TGTGCCAGCAGCTCTAACAATCAGCCCCAGCATTTT.

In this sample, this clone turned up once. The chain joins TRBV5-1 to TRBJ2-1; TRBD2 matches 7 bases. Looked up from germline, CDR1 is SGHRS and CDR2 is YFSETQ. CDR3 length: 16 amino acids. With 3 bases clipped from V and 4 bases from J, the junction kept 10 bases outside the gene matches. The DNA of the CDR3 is TGCGCCAGCAGCTCCCCCCGGGCGGGGGAGTACAATGAGCAGTTCTTC. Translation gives CASSSPRAGEYNEQFF.